This T cell receptor beta chain was identified during a study of identical twins. Study-wide findings and caveats: Weaker excess twin sharing was seen among beta out-of-frame sequences. Out-of-frame alpha sequences shared by twins showed excess low generation probability.

Addition of a universal primer site occurred through template switching, and cDNA carried unique molecular identifiers. TCRdb reprocessed the 5' RACE reads via MiXCR and lists one record per CDR3 protein. The data contain 200,000 to 250,000 distinct CDR3 sequences, 6.5% to 8.5% of them singletons. Between the trimmed V and J ends, which lost 6 bases and 0 bases, there was a span of 24 bases. The CDR3 loop spans 19 amino acids. Germline CDR1 MDHEN, CDR2 SYDVKM. This clonotype was recorded a few times. Its matching antigen is unknown. These same records also appear under a second study, on yellow fever vaccine responses in identical twins.

The material sequenced was memory (CD45RO+) T cells sorted from blood. The receptor comes from a woman under 30 in good health. V usage is TRBV28 and J usage is TRBJ2-1; a weak D match, TRBD2 (6 bases). CDR3 nucleotides: TGTGCCAGCAGCAATAGCGGAACGAGCCGATTCCACTCCTACAATGAGCAGTTCTTC. This encodes CASSNSGTSRFHSYNEQFF. Full variable domain (rest looked up from reference TRBV28 and TRBJ2-1): DVKVTQSSRYLVKRTGEKVFLECVQDMDHENMFWYRQDPGLGLRLIYFSYDVKMKEKGDIPEGYSVSREKKERFSLILESASTNQTSMYLCASSNSGTSRFHSYNEQFFGPGTRLTVL.